What follows are 21 T cell receptor beta chains derived from one specimen sequenced in a study of shared clonotypes between healthy human individuals (TCRdb year 2020). Library method: the immunoSEQ multiplex PCR assay. The source is immuneACCESS, and TCRdb retained only in-frame sequences with V and J called. Part of the clones is not carried over; for the studies checked, unresolved V genes explain less than half of this, and the remainder is unexplained. The sample has about 700,000 clones on record, approximately 79% of them singletons. 1.7% of the sample is held by the ten biggest clonotypes. The sequencing sample was made of memory CD4+ T cells sorted from blood. Per the publication, the cell subset or site label means: CD45RA-negative fraction. The source of these receptors is a woman between 25 and 40 years old in good health.

The V gene is TRBV11-3, the J gene TRBJ1-2; D is unclear. CDR3 length: 13 residues. V lost 5 bases to trimming and J lost 4 bases, with 11 bases between them. Per germline, CDR1 SGHNT and CDR2 YENEEA. The CDR3 DNA reads TGTGCCAGCAGCCCGGACGCTGGCTATGGCTACACCTTC. This gives the protein CASSPDAGYGYTF.

The gene calls are TRBV2 and TRBJ1-3; TRBD1 agrees at 7 bases. Germline V lookup: CDR1 SNHLY, CDR2 FYNNEI. The CDR3 consists of 15 residues. With 6 bases clipped from V and 0 bases from J, the junction kept 5 bases outside the gene matches. The CDR3 loop reads CASRRQGSSGNTIYF. Here the CDR3 DNA reads TGTGCCAGCAGGAGACAGGGAAGCTCTGGAAACACCATATATTTT.

V and J are TRBV7-6 and TRBJ2-3; D is uncertain. The CDR3 is 14 amino acids. Germline V gene sequence: CDR1 SGHVS, CDR2 FNYEAQ. The V gene lost 1 base and the J gene lost 0 bases, with 5 bases spanning the gap. The CDR3 DNA reads TGTGCCAGCAGCTTAGTGACTAGCACAGATACGCAGTATTTT. Residues: CASSLVTSTDTQYF. The full variable domain, rest sourced from reference TRBV7-6 and TRBJ2-3, is GAGVSQSPRYKVTKRGQDVALRCDPISGHVSLYWYRQALGQGPEFLTYFNYEAQQDKSGLPNDRFSAERPEGSISTLTIQRTEQRDSAMYRCASSLVTSTDTQYFGPGTRLTVL.

The gene calls are TRBV29-1 and TRBJ2-6; D is unresolved. The CDR3 runs to 14 residues. Germline CDR1 is SQVTM and CDR2 is ANQGSEA. V was shortened by 6 bases and J by 0 bases, with 9 bases between the two germline ends. This CDR3 reads CSVAAPSGANVLTF. The CDR3 DNA reads TGCAGCGTCGCAGCTCCCTCTGGGGCCAACGTCCTGACTTTC.

With respect to this clone: Other DNA sequences from this sample encode an identical CDR3 as well. The chain has TRBV4-1 and TRBJ1-5; no firm D call. V shed 3 bases and J shed 4 bases, with 7 bases lying between them. Germline CDR1 is MGHRA and CDR2 is YSYEKL. The CDR3 has 13 amino acids. The CDR3 bases are TGCGCCAGCAGCCAGGGCAGGAATCAGCCCCAGCATTTT. This codes for CASSQGRNQPQHF.

The V and J genes are TRBV5-8 and TRBJ2-1, with TRBD2 as a possible D gene (5 bases). V was shortened by 1 base and J by 4 bases, with 12 bases between the two germline ends. CDR3 size: 15 residues. Germline CDR1 is SGHTS and CDR2 is YDEGEE. The CDR3 nucleotides are TGTGCCAGCAGCTTGCTCGGGATTTGGTACAATGAGCAGTTCTTC. Translating it yields CASSLLGIWYNEQFF.

The V gene is TRBV6-6, the J gene TRBJ2-7; unclear D gene. Deletions cut 4 bases from V and 2 bases from J, with 12 bases between. The CDR3 contains 14 residues. Germline V CDR1 and CDR2: MNHNY, SVGAGI (reference sequence). The chain's CDR3 is CASSFYSSPYEQYF. In DNA form, the CDR3 reads TGTGCCAGCAGTTTTTATAGCAGCCCCTACGAGCAGTACTTC.

This rearrangement joins TRBV19 to TRBJ1-5; D is uncertain. V was shortened by 3 bases and J by 9 bases, with 12 bases between the two germline ends. Germline CDR1 reads LNHDA; CDR2 reads SQIVND (reference sequence). The CDR3 runs 13 residues. CDR3: CASSISAGRPQHF. CDR3 DNA: TGTGCCAGTAGTATTTCGGCCGGACGGCCCCAGCATTTT.

This clone has just one count. J is TRBJ2-2 and V is TRBV5-6; D is unclear. The germline CDR1 and CDR2 sequences are SGHDT and YYEEEE. Trimming removed 7 bases from V and 6 bases from J, with 19 bases in between. The CDR3 covers 15 residues. The CDR3 coding sequence is TGTGCCAGCGGAAGGTGGACGGGCTTGTCCGGGGAGCTGTTTTTT. Its protein is CASGRWTGLSGELFF.

This clone was seen a single time. The chain combines TRBV10-3 with TRBJ2-1; 10 nucleotides align to TRBD1. The J segment lost 6 bases and the V segment lost 7 bases, leaving 6 bases of the junction unmatched. The germline gives CDR1 ENHRY, CDR2 SYGVKD. The CDR3 runs 14 residues. Written as DNA, the CDR3 is TGTGCCATCAACCTAGGACAGGGGGGCAATGAGCAGTTCTTC. Translating it yields CAINLGQGGNEQFF.

The chain couples TRBV11-2 to TRBJ2-7, with 9 nucleotides matching TRBD1. Per the germline V gene, CDR1 is SGHAT and CDR2 is FQNNGV. The CDR3 runs 15 residues. The V segment lost 0 bases and the J segment 1 base; nucleotides outside the gene matches: 1. The CDR3 is CASSLEQGASYEQYF. The DNA of the CDR3 is TGTGCCAGCAGCTTAGAACAGGGGGCGTCCTACGAGCAGTACTTC.

This sequence joins TRBV7-2 and TRBJ2-5; TRBD1 or TRBD2 may be the D gene (5 bases each). V was clipped by 5 bases and J by 5 bases, with 12 bases between them. The CDR3 spans 13 residues. Per the germline V gene, CDR1 is SGHTA and CDR2 is FQGNSA. For the CDR3, the DNA is TGTGCCAGCAGCCAGGGACGGAGGGAGACCCAGTACTTC. The encoded protein is CASSQGRRETQYF.

The CDR3 nucleotides are TGTGCCAGTAGTTGGGGGCAGCAAACCGGGGAGCTGTTTTTT. This sequence encodes CASSWGQQTGELFF. The J gene is TRBJ2-2, the V gene TRBV19; a weak D match, TRBD1 (6 bases). Germline V gene lookup returns CDR1 LNHDA and CDR2 SQIVND (reference sequence). The CDR3 loop spans 14 amino acids. With 5 bases removed from V and 5 bases from J, the gap between germline ends came to 12 bases. Looking up the rest from reference TRBV19 and TRBJ2-2 gives the full variable domain: DGGITQSPKYLFRKEGQNVTLSCEQNLNHDAMYWYRQDPGQGLRLIYYSQIVNDFQKGDIAEGYSVSREKKESFPLTVTSAQKNPTAFYLCASSWGQQTGELFFGEGSRLTVL.

In its sample, this clone was seen a few times. The chain is built from TRBV5-1 and TRBJ2-5, with 8 bases fitting TRBD1. CDR3 length equals 15 residues. The germline CDR1 and CDR2 sequences are SGHRS and YFSETQ. After removal of 0 bases from V and 5 bases from J, the junction contained 6 bases not matched to a gene. CDR3 loop: CASSLASDRAETQYF. CDR3 sequence (DNA): TGCGCCAGCAGCTTGGCCTCGGACAGGGCCGAGACCCAGTACTTC.

CDR3 sequence (DNA): TGTGCCAGCATCGAAGAGGTGGGACAGAAAGCTTTCTTT. Protein: CASIEEVGQKAFF. The rearrangement uses TRBV28 and TRBJ1-1, with 7 bases lining up with TRBD1. CDR1 and CDR2 from the germline V gene are MDHEN and SYDVKM. J gave up 9 bases and V 7 bases, and 11 bases lay outside the gene matches. The CDR3 has 13 amino acids.

V usage is TRBV29-1 and J usage is TRBJ2-1; 11 bases map to TRBD2. Germline CDR1 SQVTM, CDR2 ANQGSEA. J was trimmed by 3 bases and V by 8 bases; bases with no gene match: 9. The CDR3 is 15 residues long. CDR3 loop: CSSRGGTSGYNEQFF. The CDR3 DNA reads TGCAGCTCCCGGGGGGGGACTAGCGGCTACAATGAGCAGTTCTTC.

In this sample, this clone is medium-sized. This same CDR3 is encoded by further DNA sequences in the sample. The J gene is TRBJ1-4, the V gene TRBV15, with D possibly TRBD1 on 6 matching bases. CDR3 length: 14 residues. In germline, CDR1 is LNHNV, CDR2 YYDKDF (reference sequence). The V gene lost 6 bases and the J gene lost 5 bases, with 13 bases spanning the gap. The CDR3 coding sequence is TGTGCCACCAGTAAGGGGCAGGGGAATGAAAAACTGTTTTTT. Its protein product is CATSKGQGNEKLFF.

This clone was seen once. V gene TRBV7-9 combines with J gene TRBJ2-7; possible D gene TRBD2, 5 bases. There are 13 residues in the CDR3. Germline V gives CDR1 SEHNR, CDR2 FQNEAQ (reference sequence). Trimming removed 1 base at V and 9 bases at J, with 13 bases between. CDR3 DNA sequence: TGTGCCAGCAGCTTAGATGCGGGCGGTGGGCAGTACTTC. This encodes CASSLDAGGGQYF.

This rearrangement joins TRBV6-5 to TRBJ1-1; D not resolved. The length of the CDR3 is 13 residues. V dropped 2 bases and J dropped 3 bases, with 7 bases sitting between them. Germline V gives CDR1 MNHEY, CDR2 SVGAGI. The CDR3 sequence: CASSYVGDTEAFF. Here the CDR3 DNA reads TGTGCCAGCAGTTACGTTGGGGACACTGAAGCTTTCTTT.

The chain uses TRBV2 and TRBJ1-3; maybe TRBD1 (5 bases). Germline-derived CDR1 and CDR2 are SNHLY and FYNNEI. Trimming stripped 6 bases from V and 4 bases from J, with 16 bases between. This CDR3 spans 15 amino acids. The CDR3: CASRHGTEGGNTIYF. The CDR3 DNA follows: TGTGCCAGCAGGCACGGGACGGAAGGGGGAAACACCATATATTTT.

The genes are TRBV6-1 and TRBJ2-5; 7 positions match TRBD1. The germline gives CDR1 MNHNS, CDR2 SASEGT. The CDR3 totals 13 residues. V lost 5 bases and J lost 4; bases outside the gene matches: 4. The CDR3 nucleotides read TGTGCCAGCAGTATACGACAGGGAGAGACCCAGTACTTC. Its protein is CASSIRQGETQYF.